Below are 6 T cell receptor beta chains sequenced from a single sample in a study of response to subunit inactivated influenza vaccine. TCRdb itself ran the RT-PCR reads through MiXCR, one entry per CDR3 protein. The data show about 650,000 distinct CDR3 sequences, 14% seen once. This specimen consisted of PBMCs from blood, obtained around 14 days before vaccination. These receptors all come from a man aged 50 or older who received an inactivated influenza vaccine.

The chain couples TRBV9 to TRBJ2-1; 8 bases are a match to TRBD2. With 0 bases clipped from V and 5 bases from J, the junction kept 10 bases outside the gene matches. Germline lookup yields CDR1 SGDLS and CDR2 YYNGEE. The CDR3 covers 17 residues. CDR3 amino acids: CASSVEPGREGNNEQFF. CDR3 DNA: TGTGCCAGCAGCGTAGAACCGGGACGGGAGGGAAACAATGAGCAGTTCTTC.

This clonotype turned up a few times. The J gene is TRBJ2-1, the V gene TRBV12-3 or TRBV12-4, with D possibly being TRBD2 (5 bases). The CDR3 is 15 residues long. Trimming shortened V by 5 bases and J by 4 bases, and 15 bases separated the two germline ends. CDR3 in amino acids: CASSSLGRGYNEQFF. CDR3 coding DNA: TGTGCCAGCAGTAGCCTCGGACGGGGTTACAATGAGCAGTTCTTC.

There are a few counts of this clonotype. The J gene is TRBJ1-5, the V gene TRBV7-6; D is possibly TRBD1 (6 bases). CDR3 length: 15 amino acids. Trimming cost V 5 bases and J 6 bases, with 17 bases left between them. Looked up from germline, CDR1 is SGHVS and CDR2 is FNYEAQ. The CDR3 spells CASSPLMGGSQPQHF. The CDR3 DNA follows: TGTGCCAGCAGCCCTCTCATGGGGGGCAGTCAGCCCCAGCATTTT. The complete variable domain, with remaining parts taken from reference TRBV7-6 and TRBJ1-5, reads GAGVSQSPRYKVTKRGQDVALRCDPISGHVSLYWYRQALGQGPEFLTYFNYEAQQDKSGLPNDRFSAERPEGSISTLTIQRTEQRDSAMYRCASSPLMGGSQPQHFGDGTRLSIL.

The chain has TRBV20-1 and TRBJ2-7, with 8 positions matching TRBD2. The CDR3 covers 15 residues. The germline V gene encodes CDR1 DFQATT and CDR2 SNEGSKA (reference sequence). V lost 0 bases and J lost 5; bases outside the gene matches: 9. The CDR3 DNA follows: TGCAGTGCTAGAGATCTAAGCGGGAGTAGGAACGAGCAGTACTTC. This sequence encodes CSARDLSGSRNEQYF.

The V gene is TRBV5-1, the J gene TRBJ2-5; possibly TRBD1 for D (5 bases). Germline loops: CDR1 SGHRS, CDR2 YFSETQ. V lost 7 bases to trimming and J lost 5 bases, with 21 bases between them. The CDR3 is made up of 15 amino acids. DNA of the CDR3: TGCGCCAGCCACGGGTTTGCCGAAAAGGGGGAGACCCAGTACTTC. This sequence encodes CASHGFAEKGETQYF.

The CDR3 sequence: CASSPALVQPQHF. The CDR3 DNA sequence: TGTGCCAGCAGTCCGGCGTTAGTTCAGCCCCAGCATTTT. The chain uses TRBV27 and TRBJ1-5, with D uncertain. V gave up 5 bases and J gave up 6 bases, with 11 bases separating them. The CDR3 is 13 residues long. Germline lookup yields CDR1 MNHEY and CDR2 SMNVEV (reference sequence).